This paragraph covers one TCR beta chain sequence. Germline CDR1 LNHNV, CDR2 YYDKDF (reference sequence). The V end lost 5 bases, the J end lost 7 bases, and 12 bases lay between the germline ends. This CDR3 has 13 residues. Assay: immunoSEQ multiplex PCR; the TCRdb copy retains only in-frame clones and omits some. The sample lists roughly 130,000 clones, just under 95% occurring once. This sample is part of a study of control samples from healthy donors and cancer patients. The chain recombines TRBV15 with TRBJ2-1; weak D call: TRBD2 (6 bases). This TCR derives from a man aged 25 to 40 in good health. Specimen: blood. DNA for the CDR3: TGTGCCACCAGCGATCTAGCGAGTAATGAGCAGTTCTTC. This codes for CATSDLASNEQFF. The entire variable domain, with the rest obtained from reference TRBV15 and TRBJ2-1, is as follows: DAMVIQNPRYQVTQFGKPVTLSCSQTLNHNVMYWYQQKSSQAPKLLFHYYDKDFNNEADTPDNFQSRRPNTSFCFLDIRSPGLGDTAMYLCATSDLASNEQFFGPGTRLTVL.